These 28 T cell receptor beta chains were all obtained from the same sample, sequenced in a study of TET2 disruption in CD19-targeted CAR T cells. Treatment noted: autologous CTL019 cells: CD19 CAR with 4-1BB and CD3 zeta domains. Their antigens remain unidentified. Produced via immunoSEQ multiplex PCR; TCRdb's table is partial and in-frame only. The sample totals 20,000 to 30,000 clones. Material: CD8- CAR+ T cells sorted from cultured blood T cells, obtained for CD19 CAR T cell therapy. As to subset: CD8-negative CAR-positive T cells from the infusion product. These receptors all come from a man between 65 and 85 years old with chronic lymphocytic leukemia.

The CDR3 sequence: CSPVMHGEQFF. Partial CDR3 DNA: TGCAGTCCGGTTATGCACGGTGAG. V is TRBV20-1 and J is TRBJ2-1; D gene uncertain. The sequenced fragment ends 3 residues before the CDR3 boundary, so the rest is inferred from the germline J gene. V was cut by 8 bases and J by 9 bases, with 14 bases left in between. The CDR3 sequence is 11 residues long. The germline V gene has CDR1 DFQATT and CDR2 SNEGSKA (reference sequence).

The sequenced part of the CDR3 DNA is TGCGCCAGCTCAAAGACAGGGGCCACACTAAACTATGGC. Its protein is CASSKTGATLNYG. The whole CDR3 sequence is CASSKTGATLNYGYTF. The chain is built from TRBV10-2 and TRBJ1-2, with 8 bases matching TRBD1. From the germline J gene comes the end of the CDR3, since the read stops 3 residues before it. V trimming: 8 bases; J trimming: 2 bases; junction bases outside the gene matches: 13. The germline V gene has CDR1 WSHSY and CDR2 SAAADI. The CDR3 totals 16 residues.

As to this clone: The observed sequence ends 3 residues before the CDR3 terminus, with the missing tail filled in from the germline J gene. V is TRBV7-8 and J is TRBJ1-6, with TRBD1 matching over 8 bases. This CDR3 has 15 amino acids. The germline CDR1 and CDR2 sequences are SGHVS and FQNEAQ. V shed 1 base and J 10 bases; nucleotides not matched to a gene: 6. The CDR3 bases that were read are TGTGCCAGCAGCTTAGACGACAGGGGACGGTCACCC. This sequence encodes CASSLDDRGRSP. The full CDR3 protein reads CASSLDDRGRSPLHF.

As for this clone: The sequence runs out 3 residues before the end of the CDR3; the remainder is reconstructed from the germline J gene. The gene calls are TRBV28 and TRBJ1-3, with 7 bases matching TRBD1. V shed 10 bases and J 3 bases; nucleotides not matched to a gene: 6. Germline CDR1 reads MDHEN; CDR2 reads SYDVKM. This CDR3 has 13 amino acids. The covered CDR3 bases are TGTGCCACCCTAGGACAGGTTGGAAACACC. It translates to CATLGQVGNT. The entire CDR3 is CATLGQVGNTIYF.

The CDR3 reads CASSPGTGENIQYF. Incomplete CDR3 DNA: TGCGCCAGCAGCCCAGGGACAGGGGAAAACATT. This sequence joins TRBV5-1 and TRBJ2-4, with TRBD1 matching 10 bases. The read comes to an end 3 residues before the CDR3 does, leaving the germline J gene to fill in the end. CDR3 length: 14 residues. Germline assignment: CDR1 SGHRS and CDR2 YFSETQ. V trimming: 4 bases; J trimming: 5 bases; junction bases outside the gene matches: 3.

About this clone: Mismatch with germline at one junction end may stem from a read error. The read ends 3 residues early relative to the CDR3; the germline J gene fills the gap. In the same sample, other DNA sequences code for this CDR3. The chain links TRBV28 to TRBJ1-2, with 9 bases lining up with TRBD1. This CDR3 contains 17 residues. The germline gives CDR1 MDHEN, CDR2 SYDVKM. Incomplete CDR3 DNA: TGTGCCAGCAGTTTTGGTCCCGGGACAGGGTACGGCTATGGT. Its protein product is CASSFGPGTGYGYG. The entire CDR3 reads CASSFGPGTGYGYGYTF.

A word on this clone: Read sequence stops 3 residues before the CDR3 end, and the germline J gene provides the missing end. The rearrangement uses TRBV29-1 and TRBJ1-2; TRBD1 is a possible D gene (6 bases). Per germline, CDR1 SQVTM and CDR2 ANQGSEA. This CDR3 contains 14 residues. Between the trimmed V and J ends, which lost 6 bases and 5 bases, there was a span of 19 bases. CDR3: CSVARSGQLYGYTF. Partial CDR3 DNA: TGCAGCGTAGCCCGGTCTGGACAGCTTTATGGC.

As concerns this clone: The germline gene is not matched at one end of the junction; a read error may be the cause. Coverage ceases 3 residues before the CDR3 finishes, and the germline J gene fills in the end. This specimen includes other DNA sequences encoding the same CDR3. The chain recombines TRBV20-1 with TRBJ1-3, with a possible D match to TRBD1 (6 bases). This CDR3 region has 13 residues. Germline lookup yields CDR1 DFQATT and CDR2 SNEGSKA (reference sequence). The sequenced CDR3 bases are TGCAGTGCTAGGGGTCAGGGGCGAAACACT. Translation gives CSARGQGRNT. The whole CDR3 protein is CSARGQGRNTIYF.

A remark on this clone: The CDR3 is cut off 3 residues early in the read; its end comes from the germline J gene. V is TRBV6-2 or TRBV6-3 and J is TRBJ2-4; D unclear. The germline gives CDR1 MNHEY, CDR2 SVGEGT. CDR3 length: 16 amino acids. CDR3 in amino acids: CASSYSGSRRNQPQYF. The CDR3 bases that were read are TGTGCCAGCAGTTACTCTGGATCTAGGCGCAATCAGCCT.

Turning to this clone: The read falls 3 residues short of the CDR3 end, and the missing part is taken from the germline J gene. The V call is TRBV29-1, the J call TRBJ2-4, with 10 bases that match TRBD1. Per germline, CDR1 SQVTM and CDR2 ANQGSEA. This CDR3 contains 14 residues. This chain's CDR3 is CSVARDRGGETQYF. CDR3 DNA (partial): TGCAGCGTGGCCCGGGACAGGGGCGGGGAGACT.

Concerning this clone: The read stops 3 residues short of the end of the CDR3; the missing end is completed from the germline J gene. The chain is built from TRBV14 and TRBJ1-6, with TRBD1 as a possible D gene (5 bases). The V and J ends lost 0 bases and 6 bases respectively, with 9 bases between them. The CDR3 is made up of 15 amino acids. Germline CDR1 reads SGHDN; CDR2 reads FVKESK. The sequenced CDR3 bases are TGTGCCAGCAGCCAAGACAGGGTTGGTAATTCACCC. Its translation: CASSQDRVGNSP. The whole CDR3 sequence is CASSQDRVGNSPLHF.

Worth noting for this clone: The read comes to an end 3 residues before the CDR3 does, leaving the germline J gene to fill in the end. The rearrangement links TRBV4-1 to TRBJ2-7, with 8 bases fitting TRBD2. This CDR3 has 15 amino acids. Trimming took 4 bases from V and 5 from J; bases not matched to a gene: 10. Germline V gene lookup returns CDR1 MGHRA and CDR2 YSYEKL. The sequenced part of the CDR3 DNA is TGCGCCAGCAGCCTATCGGGAGGGGCGAGCGACGAG. The encoded protein is CASSLSGGASDE. The whole CDR3 protein is CASSLSGGASDEQYF.

About this clone itself: Germline is not matched at one junction end, which may reflect a read error. The read finishes 3 residues shy of the CDR3 end, and the germline J gene is used to complete it. The chain uses TRBV11-1 and TRBJ1-2; TRBD1 might be the D (5 bases). The CDR3 covers 15 residues. Germline values: CDR1 SGHAT, CDR2 FQDESV (reference sequence). Here the CDR3 reads CASSPTSGGIYDYTF. The CDR3 bases that were read are TGTGCCAGCAGCCCGACTAGCGGGGGGATCTATGAC.

Comment on this clone: Read sequence stops 3 residues before the CDR3 end, and the germline J gene provides the missing end. The V call is TRBV5-1, the J call TRBJ1-1; D is unclear. Deletions cut 0 bases from V and 1 base from J, with 7 bases between. This CDR3 contains 14 residues. Germline loops: CDR1 SGHRS, CDR2 YFSETQ. The covered CDR3 bases are TGCGCCAGCAGCTTGGTTGCGCAGAACACTGAA. Translation: CASSLVAQNTE. The complete CDR3 protein is CASSLVAQNTEAFF.

A note on this clone: The CDR3 goes on 3 residues after the read ends, and that part is filled in from the germline J gene. The chain couples TRBV5-6 to TRBJ1-2; D is unclear. Trimming cost V 4 bases and J 7 bases, with 14 bases left between them. The length of the CDR3 is 13 residues. The germline gives CDR1 SGHDT, CDR2 YYEEEE. The sequenced part of the CDR3 DNA is TGTGCCAGCAGCCCCAACTCCGTCGGTGGC. As protein: CASSPNSVGG. The complete CDR3 protein is CASSPNSVGGYTF.

About this clone: The observed sequence ends 3 residues before the CDR3 terminus, with the missing tail filled in from the germline J gene. J is TRBJ1-1 and V is TRBV18; D may be TRBD1 (6 bases). The CDR3 covers 16 residues. CDR1 is KGHSH and CDR2 is LQKENI in the germline V gene. CDR3 sequence reads: CASSLIPGTIFYEAFF. Incomplete CDR3 DNA: TGTGCCAGCTCACTAATCCCCGGGACAATTTTCTACGAG.

Concerning this clone: The CDR3 goes on 3 residues after the read ends, and that part is filled in from the germline J gene. The chain couples TRBV13 to TRBJ2-7; 10 nucleotides match TRBD1. Trimming took 2 bases from V and 0 from J; bases not matched to a gene: 7. The germline gives CDR1 PRHDT, CDR2 FYEKMQ (reference sequence). The CDR3 is 17 amino acids. CDR3 in amino acids: CASSLIGQGGISYEQYF. The DNA read from the CDR3 is TGTGCCAGCAGCTTAATAGGACAGGGGGGGATCTCCTACGAG.

Details on this clone: The read falls 3 residues short of the CDR3 end, and the missing part is taken from the germline J gene. This chain uses TRBV7-3 with TRBJ2-4; 8 positions match TRBD1. The CDR3 loop spans 15 amino acids. Germline lookup yields CDR1 SGHTA and CDR2 FQGTGA. The sequenced part of the CDR3 DNA is TGTGCCAGCAGCCCGGGCCAGGGGGCGGCGGATGGT. It translates to CASSPGQGAADG. The CDR3 reads in full as CASSPGQGAADGQYF.

Notes on this clone: Read data end 3 residues before the CDR3 end; the end is taken from the germline J gene. This chain joins TRBV20-1 and TRBJ1-2, with a tentative D call TRBD1 (5 bases). Per the germline V gene, CDR1 is DFQATT and CDR2 is SNEGSKA (reference sequence). The CDR3 has 13 residues. CDR3 bases read: TGCAGTGCTACCGGGACTGGCACAGATACC. This codes for CSATGTGTDT. In full, the CDR3 is CSATGTGTDTYTF.

As to this clone: With the read ending 3 residues before the CDR3 end, the germline J gene is used to fill in that end. The J gene is TRBJ1-2, the V gene TRBV7-8; 9 bases are a match to TRBD1. Germline values: CDR1 SGHVS, CDR2 FQNEAQ. V gave up 5 bases and J gave up 6 bases; unmatched junction bases: 4. The CDR3 has 13 residues. The DNA read from the CDR3 is TGTGCCAGCAGCACGGGGACAGGGAATGGC. Encoded protein: CASSTGTGNG. The full CDR3 protein reads CASSTGTGNGYTF.

As regards this clone: The read terminates 3 residues ahead of where the CDR3 ends, so the germline J gene completes it. The chain uses TRBV10-3 and TRBJ2-7; weak D call: TRBD1 (6 bases). The CDR3 sequence is 16 residues long. V lost 3 bases and J 2 bases, leaving 17 bases between the germline ends. The germline gives CDR1 ENHRY, CDR2 SYGVKD. The CDR3 reads CAISETGTNGAYEQYF. The CDR3 bases that were read are TGTGCCATCAGTGAAACCGGGACAAACGGAGCCTACGAG.

Comment on this clone: With the read ending 3 residues before the CDR3 end, the germline J gene is used to fill in that end. The chain joins TRBV18 to TRBJ1-1; 8 bases fit TRBD1. CDR1 and CDR2 from the germline V gene are KGHSH and LQKENI. The ends lost 4 bases at V and 0 bases at J; junction bases unmatched: 13. This CDR3 comprises 18 residues. CDR3 DNA, as far as it was read: TGTGCCAGCTCACTGGCTGCGAGACAGGGGCGTATGAACACTGAA. It specifies CASSLAARQGRMNTE. The entire CDR3 reads CASSLAARQGRMNTEAFF.

A remark on this clone: The read comes to an end 3 residues before the CDR3 does, leaving the germline J gene to fill in the end. The V gene is TRBV20-1, the J gene TRBJ2-3, with D perhaps matching TRBD2 (7 bases). CDR1 is DFQATT and CDR2 is SNEGSKA in the germline V gene (reference sequence). This CDR3 has 14 amino acids. Trimming cost V 6 bases and J 0 bases, with 13 bases left between them. The CDR3 bases that were read are TGCAGTGCCTGGGGGGGCGCTAGCACAGATACG. Amino acids: CSAWGGASTDT. The whole CDR3 is CSAWGGASTDTQYF.

Regarding this clone: The CDR3 is cut off 3 residues early in the read; its end comes from the germline J gene. This chain joins TRBV20-1 and TRBJ2-5, with D perhaps TRBD2 (5 bases). The CDR3 has 17 amino acids. CDR1 is DFQATT and CDR2 is SNEGSKA in the germline V gene (reference sequence). Trimming pared 0 bases from V and 3 bases from J, leaving 20 bases between. CDR3 residues: CSARDPDLAKSKETQYF. Partial CDR3 DNA: TGCAGTGCTAGAGACCCGGATCTAGCAAAGTCTAAAGAGACC.

For this clone: The read terminates 3 residues before the CDR3 end, so the remaining end is supplied by the germline J gene. The chain has TRBV7-2 and TRBJ2-7, with 8 bases fitting TRBD2. CDR3 length equals 14 residues. CDR1 is SGHTA, CDR2 FQGNSA, per germline. V lost 4 bases and J lost 0; bases outside the gene matches: 2. CDR3 in amino acids: CASSSGGSSYEQYF. The sequenced CDR3 bases are TGTGCCAGCAGCTCGGGGGGGAGCTCCTACGAG.

Details on this clone: The read gets to within 3 residues of the CDR3 end, and the germline J gene fills in the rest. The chain uses TRBV7-8 and TRBJ2-7, with a tentative D call TRBD1 (5 bases). CDR3 length equals 14 residues. V lost 1 base and J lost 1, with 8 bases in between. Germline assignment: CDR1 SGHVS and CDR2 FQNEAQ. The CDR3 sequence: CASSLDSGSYEQYF. The part of the CDR3 DNA that was read is TGTGCCAGCAGCTTAGACTCAGGGTCCTACGAG.

Note on this clone: Read coverage stops 3 residues before the CDR3 terminus; the germline J gene supplies the remainder. The genes are TRBV12-3 or TRBV12-4 and TRBJ2-3; D may be TRBD2 (6 bases). This CDR3 has 11 amino acids. V was trimmed by 4 bases and J by 8 bases, leaving 7 bases between them. The part of the CDR3 DNA that was read is TGTGCCAGCAGTTGGGACTCTACG. Translating it yields CASSWDST. The whole CDR3 region reads CASSWDSTQYF.

In regard to this clone: The CDR3 extends 3 residues past the end of the read, so its final part is completed from the germline J gene. The V and J genes are TRBV30 and TRBJ1-4, with D hard to call. The CDR3 spans 13 residues. Per germline, CDR1 GTSNPN and CDR2 SVGIG (reference sequence). The germline V and J ends were trimmed by 4 bases and 10 bases, with 16 bases remaining between them. CDR3 in amino acids: CAWNPVPRAKLFF. The CDR3 DNA, read in part, is TGTGCCTGGAATCCGGTCCCAAGGGCAAAA.